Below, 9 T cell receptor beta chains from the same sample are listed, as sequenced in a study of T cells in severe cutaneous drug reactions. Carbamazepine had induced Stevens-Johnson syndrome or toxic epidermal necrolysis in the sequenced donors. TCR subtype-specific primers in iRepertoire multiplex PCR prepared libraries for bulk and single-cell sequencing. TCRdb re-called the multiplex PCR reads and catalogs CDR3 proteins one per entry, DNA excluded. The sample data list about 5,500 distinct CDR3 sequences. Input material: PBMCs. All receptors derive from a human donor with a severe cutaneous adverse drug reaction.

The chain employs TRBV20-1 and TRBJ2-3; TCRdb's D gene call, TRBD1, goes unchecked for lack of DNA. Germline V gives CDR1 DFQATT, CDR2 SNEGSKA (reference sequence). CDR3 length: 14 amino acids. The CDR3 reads CSAVGQAYTDTQYF.

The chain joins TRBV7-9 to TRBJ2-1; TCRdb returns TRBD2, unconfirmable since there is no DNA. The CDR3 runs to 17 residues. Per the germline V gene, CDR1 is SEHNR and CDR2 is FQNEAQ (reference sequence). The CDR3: CASSLKAILAGGHEQFF. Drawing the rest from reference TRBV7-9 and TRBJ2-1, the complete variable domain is DTGVSQNPRHKITKRGQNVTFRCDPISEHNRLYWYRQTLGQGPEFLTYFQNEAQLEKSRLLSDRFSAERPKGSFSTLEIQRTEQGDSAMYLCASSLKAILAGGHEQFFGPGTRLTVL.

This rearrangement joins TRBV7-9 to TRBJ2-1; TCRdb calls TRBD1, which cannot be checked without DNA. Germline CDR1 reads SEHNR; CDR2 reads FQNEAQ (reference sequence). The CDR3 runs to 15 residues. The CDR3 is CASSHVRGEDNEQFF.

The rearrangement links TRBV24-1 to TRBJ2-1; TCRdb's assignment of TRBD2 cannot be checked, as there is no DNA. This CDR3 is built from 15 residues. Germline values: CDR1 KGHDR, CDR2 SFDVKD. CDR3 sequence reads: CATNRASGPNNEQFF.

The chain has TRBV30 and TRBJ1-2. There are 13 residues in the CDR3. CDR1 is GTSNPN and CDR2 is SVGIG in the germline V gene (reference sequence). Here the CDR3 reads CAWSVRFEKGYTF.

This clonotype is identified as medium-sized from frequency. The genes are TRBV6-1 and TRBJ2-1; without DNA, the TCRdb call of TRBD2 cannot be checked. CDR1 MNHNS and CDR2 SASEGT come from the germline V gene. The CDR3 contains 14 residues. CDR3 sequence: CASSRLAEYNEQFF.

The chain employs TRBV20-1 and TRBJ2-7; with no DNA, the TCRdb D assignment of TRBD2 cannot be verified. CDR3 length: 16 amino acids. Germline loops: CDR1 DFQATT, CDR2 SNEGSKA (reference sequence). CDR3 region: CSARDRRLAGAGEQYF.

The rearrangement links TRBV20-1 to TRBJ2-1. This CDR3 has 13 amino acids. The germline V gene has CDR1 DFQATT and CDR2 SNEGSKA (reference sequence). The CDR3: CSAMGSSYNEQFF.

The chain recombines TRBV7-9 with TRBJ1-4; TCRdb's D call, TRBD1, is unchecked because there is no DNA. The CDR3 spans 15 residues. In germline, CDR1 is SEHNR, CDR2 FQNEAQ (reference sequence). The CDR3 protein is CASSSSGTDNEKLFF. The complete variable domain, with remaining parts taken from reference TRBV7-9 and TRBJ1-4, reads DTGVSQNPRHKITKRGQNVTFRCDPISEHNRLYWYRQTLGQGPEFLTYFQNEAQLEKSRLLSDRFSAERPKGSFSTLEIQRTEQGDSAMYLCASSSSGTDNEKLFFGSGTQLSVL.